A selection of T cell receptor beta chains follows, all from one sample in a study of identical twins. Each CDR3 protein is one row after TCRdb ran MiXCR on the 5' RACE reads. The sample holds 500,000 or so distinct CDR3 sequences, approximately 15% seen once. Another study also made use of these data, one on yellow fever vaccine responses in identical twins.

The sequencing sample was made of CD4+ T cells sorted from blood. These TCRs come from a young woman in good health. Both conserved end residues are part of each CDR3. Clone size, where shown, is once, few, many, or a class for clones that have expanded.

clone size: NA
V gene: TRBV4-3
CDR3 protein: CASSHGTGGGPNEQFF

clone size: many
V gene: TRBV20-1
CDR3 protein: CSAAGTSGYNEQFF

clone size: few
V gene: TRBV4-2
CDR3 protein: CASSQDRASWNEQFF

clone size: few
V gene: TRBV27
CDR3 protein: CASSLGGGGPYEQYF

clone size: NA
V gene: TRBV5-1
CDR3 protein: CASSLVTGTGEQFF

clone size: few
V gene: TRBV20-1
CDR3 protein: CSAERREAETQYF

clone size: NA
V gene: TRBV15
CDR3 protein: CATRRQGAGETQYF

clone size: few
V gene: TRBV20-1
CDR3 protein: CSARVPGLAIHEQYF

clone size: many
V gene: TRBV29-1
CDR3 protein: CSAGTGAETQYF

clone size: many
V gene: TRBV7-2
CDR3 protein: CASSLVKGGDTEAFF

clone size: once
V gene: TRBV6-1
CDR3 protein: CASRGTRTGNTGELFF

clone size: NA
V gene: TRBV27
CDR3 protein: CASSPGTGFSSYEQYF

clone size: few
V gene: TRBV15
CDR3 protein: CATSRRNDHQETQYF

clone size: few
V gene: TRBV5-1
CDR3 protein: CASSLNVGSYEQYF

clone size: few
V gene: TRBV6-1
CDR3 protein: CASTQRQGNQPQHF

clone size: many
V gene: TRBV28
CDR3 protein: CASGRTPGSGGGQFF

clone size: NA
V gene: TRBV2
CDR3 protein: CACSQSRDRAILAKNIQYF

clone size: few
V gene: TRBV3-1
CDR3 protein: CASSQEAGEADTQYF

clone size: few
V gene: TRBV6-2/TRBV6-3
CDR3 protein: CASSYSTGLASNEQFF

clone size: few
V gene: TRBV12-5
CDR3 protein: CASGSAPEKAGLSSYNEQFF

clone size: NA
V gene: TRBV4-2
CDR3 protein: CASSPNIGPRNTGELFF

clone size: few
V gene: TRBV29-1
CDR3 protein: CSVPGGGGITQYF

clone size: few
V gene: TRBV10-3
CDR3 protein: CAISPRTGLTYEQYF

clone size: few
V gene: TRBV4-2
CDR3 protein: CASSQVGGAGDTQYF

clone size: NA
V gene: TRBV5-6
CDR3 protein: CASSTWTGKNTEAFF

clone size: NA
V gene: TRBV21-1
CDR3 protein: CASSKGEASGGLDTQYF

clone size: NA
V gene: TRBV5-1
CDR3 protein: CASSGTGTGHNEQFF

clone size: NA
V gene: TRBV7-2
CDR3 protein: CASSLVGGVRAKNIQYF

clone size: many
V gene: TRBV12-3/TRBV12-4
CDR3 protein: CASSGLAVQFF

clone size: many
V gene: TRBV12-3/TRBV12-4
CDR3 protein: CASSPFPGLAKETQYF

clone size: few
V gene: TRBV5-1
CDR3 protein: CASSLSVVGGELFF

clone size: NA
V gene: TRBV20-1
CDR3 protein: CSASAEYQETQYF

clone size: many
V gene: TRBV29-1
CDR3 protein: CSVLAGHNEQFF

clone size: NA
V gene: TRBV29-1
CDR3 protein: CSVLTATNEKLFF